A selection of T cell receptor beta chains follows, all from one sample in a study of blood T cells in healthy people across ages. TCRdb ran MiXCR on the 5' RACE reads and lists one entry per CDR3 protein. Of hundreds of thousands of distinct CDR3 sequences listed, about 30% are singletons. Input material: blood. All receptors derive from a woman at least 80 years old in good health. CDR3s leave out the opening cysteine and the closing phenylalanine or tryptophan.

SARGKFSYEQY TRBV20-1
SANPGLAGDNEQF TRBV20-1
SAPGTGGQGTYNEQF TRBV20-1
SARVVRGGAQETQY TRBV20-1
ASSVGTGGGVGYGYT TRBV3-1
ATSTTGLAF TRBV6-1
SALWRSQETQY TRBV20-1
ASSQEGGATAYEQY TRBV4-3
SAPPRGSPLH TRBV20-1
ASRRTGGTDTQY TRBV12-3/TRBV12-4
SASDRIGTDTQY TRBV20-1
AWSPGGESEKLF TRBV30
SAASGGQETQY TRBV20-1
ASSVRGQGRSGANVLT TRBV6-2/TRBV6-3
ASSSRSQNQPQH TRBV7-9
ASSPFDRSQETQY TRBV9
SASLEPETQY TRBV20-1
ASSASGMAEAF TRBV6-6
ASSLDARGYEQY TRBV12-3/TRBV12-4